In this sample, the clone carrying this T cell receptor beta chain turned up a few times. Its antigen is currently unknown. CDR3 regions of TCR beta were amplified from RNA transcripts. A first-round RT-PCR used HTBI primers, followed by a second-round multiplex PCR. MiXCR, applied by TCRdb to the multiplex PCR reads, yields one record per CDR3 protein. The sample lists some 750,000 distinct CDR3 sequences, 40% seen once, with less than 55% in the top ten. These data come from a study of Graves' ophthalmopathy and Graves' hyperthyroidism. Study outcomes and limitations: Ophthalmopathy was separated from stable hyperthyroidism by a 13-signature model with around 89% sensitivity and approximately 81% specificity. The model flagged ophthalmopathy progression at approximately 70% sensitivity and 72% to 85% specificity.

Germline V lookup: CDR1 DFQATT, CDR2 SNEGSKA (reference sequence). The CDR3 covers 14 residues. Germline trimming cut 0 bases from V and 11 bases from J; bases unmatched to any gene: 11. Certain patients were not enrolled. These were patients with other autoimmune diseases, uncontrolled infections, pregnancy or lactation. Clinical symptoms, serum thyroxine, TRAb, thyroid ultrasound and orbital computed tomography determined diagnosis. The TCR comes from an adult man with Graves' ophthalmopathy. Specimen: peripheral blood. The chain carries TRBV20-1 and TRBJ1-1, with 8 bases identical to TRBD1. CDR3 region: CSARDSGGVVGAFF. The CDR3 DNA sequence: TGCAGTGCTAGAGATTCAGGGGGCGTCGTCGGTGCTTTCTTT.